This T cell receptor (beta chain) came from a study of cytomegalovirus exposure and HLA in healthy donors. PCR amplification relied on 60 Vbeta primers (plus 13 Jbeta primers). Assay used: immunoSEQ multiplex PCR; TCRdb lists only in-frame clones, some missing. The profile shows roughly 130,000 clones, around three quarters of them singletons. The V end was cut by 6 bases, the J end by 6 bases, with 15 bases between. This CDR3 is 13 amino acids long. Germline V lookup: CDR1 MNHEY, CDR2 SMNVEV (reference sequence). This sequence originates from a male donor in good health and CMV-seronegative. The chain carries TRBV27 and TRBJ2-7; a weak D match, TRBD2 (6 bases). Material: PBMCs. CDR3 bases: TGTGCCAGCAGCTGGCGCGGAGCGGGCGAGCAGTACTTC. Translation: CASSWRGAGEQYF.